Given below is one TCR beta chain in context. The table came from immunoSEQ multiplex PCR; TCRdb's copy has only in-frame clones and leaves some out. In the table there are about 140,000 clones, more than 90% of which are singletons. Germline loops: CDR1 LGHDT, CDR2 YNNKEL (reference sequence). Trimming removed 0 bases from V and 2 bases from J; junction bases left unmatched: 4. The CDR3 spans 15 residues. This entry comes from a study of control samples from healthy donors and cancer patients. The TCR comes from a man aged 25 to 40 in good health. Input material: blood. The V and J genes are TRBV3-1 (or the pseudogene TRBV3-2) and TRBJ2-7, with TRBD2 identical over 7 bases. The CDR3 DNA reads TGTGCCAGCAGCCAAGATCGGGGAGGGACCTACGAGCAGTACTTC. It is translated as CASSQDRGGTYEQYF.